These 19 T cell receptor beta chains were sequenced from one sample in a study of early T cells in non-severe SARS-CoV-2 infection. TCRdb re-analysed the 5' RACE reads in MiXCR, keeping a single row per CDR3 protein. Of about 87,000 distinct CDR3 sequences in the sample, 13% to 15% were seen once. The sample comprised whole blood. Receptors originate from an adult who was a healthcare worker with PCR-confirmed SARS-CoV-2 infection or an uninfected control (not recorded which).

This clonotype appeared many times. The genes are TRBV24-1 and TRBJ2-1; D may be TRBD1 or TRBD2 (5 bases each). V was cut by 0 bases and J by 2 bases, with 13 bases left in between. The CDR3 spans 17 residues. Germline assignment: CDR1 KGHDR and CDR2 SFDVKD. This CDR3 is CATSDLSRGRTYNEQFF. CDR3 sequence (DNA): TGTGCCACCAGTGATTTGTCTAGGGGACGTACCTACAATGAGCAGTTCTTC.

This clonotype has just a few counts. The chain joins TRBV28 to TRBJ2-1, with D unclear. Per germline, CDR1 MDHEN and CDR2 SYDVKM. The CDR3 covers 15 residues. Between the trimmed V and J ends, which lost 6 bases and 0 bases, there was a span of 12 bases. The CDR3 DNA is TGTGCCAGCAGCCCGATGAGGAGCTCCTACAATGAGCAGTTCTTC. The encoded protein is CASSPMRSSYNEQFF. The full variable domain, with the rest looked up from reference TRBV28 and TRBJ2-1, is DVKVTQSSRYLVKRTGEKVFLECVQDMDHENMFWYRQDPGLGLRLIYFSYDVKMKEKGDIPEGYSVSREKKERFSLILESASTNQTSMYLCASSPMRSSYNEQFFGPGTRLTVL.

V is TRBV3-1 and J is TRBJ1-2; 9 bases agree with TRBD1. Germline V gene data show CDR1 as LGHDT and CDR2 as YNNKEL (reference sequence). CDR3 size: 15 residues. J was trimmed by 5 bases and V by 3 bases; bases with no gene match: 7. CDR3 residues: CASSQGTGSFYGYTF. CDR3 DNA: TGTGCCAGCAGCCAGGGGACAGGGAGCTTTTATGGCTACACCTTC.

V gene TRBV29-1 combines with J gene TRBJ2-5; no reliable D call. The V end was cut by 7 bases, the J end by 2 bases, with 8 bases between. CDR3 length: 11 residues. Germline values: CDR1 SQVTM, CDR2 ANQGSEA. CDR3 loop: CSAGVQETQYF. The CDR3 bases are TGCAGCGCAGGAGTGCAAGAGACCCAGTACTTC.

This clonotype was counted between two and nine times. The gene calls are TRBV5-6 and TRBJ1-1, with TRBD1 matching over 7 bases. The V segment lost 1 base and the J segment 12 bases; nucleotides outside the gene matches: 15. The germline V gene has CDR1 SGHDT and CDR2 YYEEEE. This CDR3 spans 15 amino acids. CDR3: CASSLKNSPQGDTFF. CDR3 sequence (DNA): TGTGCCAGCAGCTTGAAGAACTCACCCCAGGGGGATACTTTCTTT.

This clonotype turned up a few times. The V call is TRBV2, the J call TRBJ2-1; TRBD2 agrees at 9 bases. The germline CDR1 and CDR2 sequences are SNHLY and FYNNEI. This CDR3 has 14 residues. The trim removed 7 bases at V and 8 bases at J, leaving 9 bases unmatched. CDR3 nucleotide sequence: TGTGCCAGCACCGTGTCTAGCGGGGCCCATGAGCAGTTCTTC. This codes for CASTVSSGAHEQFF.

This clonotype occurred a few times. The V call is TRBV27, the J call TRBJ1-6; D unresolved. Between the trimmed V and J ends, which lost 7 bases and 8 bases, there was a span of 15 bases. The germline V gene has CDR1 MNHEY and CDR2 SMNVEV (reference sequence). This CDR3 has 14 residues. The CDR3 bases are TGTGCCAGCACCGTAGCCGGCAGACATTCACCCCTCCACTTT. It codes for CASTVAGRHSPLHF.

This clonotype was counted at least ten times. This chain links TRBV12-3 or TRBV12-4 with TRBJ2-5, with 10 nucleotides matching TRBD2. The V segment lost 6 bases and the J segment 5 bases; nucleotides outside the gene matches: 9. The CDR3 extends over 15 amino acids. The CDR3 protein is CASRSRLAGRETQYF. Here the CDR3 DNA reads TGTGCCAGCAGATCCAGACTAGCGGGCCGCGAGACCCAGTACTTC.

In this sample, this clonotype turned up many times. This sequence joins TRBV7-9 and TRBJ2-3; 9 bases are shared with TRBD2. Losses at the gene ends were 3 bases for V and 3 bases for J; bases not matched to a gene: 4. The CDR3 consists of 15 residues. Germline V gene data show CDR1 as SEHNR and CDR2 as FQNEAQ (reference sequence). The CDR3 DNA follows: TGTGCCAGCAGCTTGGCTAGCGGGGTGACAGATACGCAGTATTTT. Translated: CASSLASGVTDTQYF. Supplemented by reference TRBV7-9 and TRBJ2-3, the full variable domain reads DTGVSQNPRHKITKRGQNVTFRCDPISEHNRLYWYRQTLGQGPEFLTYFQNEAQLEKSRLLSDRFSAERPKGSFSTLEIQRTEQGDSAMYLCASSLASGVTDTQYFGPGTRLTVL.

The chain joins TRBV10-1 to TRBJ2-3; maybe TRBD2 (5 bases). CDR1 and CDR2 from the germline V gene are WNHNN and SYGVQD (reference sequence). Trimming removed 5 bases at V and 3 bases at J, with 9 bases between. The CDR3 consists of 13 residues. CDR3 DNA: TGCGCCAGCAGTCCGAGCGGAACAGATACGCAGTATTTT. It codes for CASSPSGTDTQYF.

The chain couples TRBV5-1 to TRBJ1-1; maybe TRBD1 (5 bases). V was pared by 4 bases and J by 0 bases, with 10 bases between. The CDR3 is made up of 14 amino acids. CDR1 SGHRS and CDR2 YFSETQ come from the germline V gene. The DNA for the CDR3 is TGCGCCAGCAGCACGGGACGCCTGAACACTGAAGCTTTCTTT. Translating it yields CASSTGRLNTEAFF.

Only a few counts were recorded for this clonotype. This rearrangement joins TRBV29-1 to TRBJ2-2; D not resolved. The CDR3 contains 12 residues. Germline V lookup: CDR1 SQVTM, CDR2 ANQGSEA. V gave up 6 bases and J gave up 5 bases, with 10 bases separating them. Here the CDR3 DNA reads TGCAGCGTCCCGTTCGGTACCGGGGAGCTGTTTTTT. Translating gives CSVPFGTGELFF.

This clonotype was seen only once. CDR3 nucleotide sequence: TGTGCCACCCGCCAGGGGCGCAGAAACAATTCACCCCTCCACTTT. It encodes CATRQGRRNNSPLHF. The chain couples TRBV28 to TRBJ1-6, with D tentatively TRBD1 (6 bases). The germline gives CDR1 MDHEN, CDR2 SYDVKM. This CDR3 comprises 15 residues. V was trimmed by 10 bases and J by 7 bases, leaving 20 bases between them.

This clonotype has a count of ten or more. One end of the junction is discordant with germline, which a read error may explain. In DNA form, the CDR3 reads TGTGCCAGCAGTTACCAGGACAGGGCATTC. It encodes CASSYQDRAF. V usage is TRBV6-6 and J usage is TRBJ1-2; 8 bases agree with TRBD1. The CDR3 sequence is 10 residues long. Germline V gives CDR1 MNHNY, CDR2 SVGAGI (reference sequence).

This sequence joins TRBV20-1 and TRBJ1-1, with D possibly TRBD1 on 5 matching bases. V lost 5 bases and J lost 0, with 13 bases in between. The CDR3 contains 14 residues. CDR1 DFQATT and CDR2 SNEGSKA come from the germline V gene (reference sequence). In DNA, the CDR3 is TGCAGTGCTCCATCGACAGCCATGAACACTGAAGCTTTCTTT. This gives the protein CSAPSTAMNTEAFF.

The chain is built from TRBV6-6 and TRBJ2-7, with 11 bases matching TRBD1. Germline V gene data show CDR1 as MNHNY and CDR2 as SVGAGI (reference sequence). The V gene end was trimmed by 6 bases and the J gene end by 3 bases; junction bases not matched to a gene: 4. The CDR3 is 14 residues long. For the CDR3, the DNA is TGTGCCAGCAGACCGGGACAGGGGGTCTACGAGCAGTACTTC. Protein sequence: CASRPGQGVYEQYF.

The V call is TRBV29-1, the J call TRBJ2-1; the match to TRBD1 covers 7 bases. J gave up 2 bases and V 6 bases, and 16 bases lay outside the gene matches. Germline CDR1 reads SQVTM; CDR2 reads ANQGSEA. The CDR3 length is 17 residues. In nucleotides, the CDR3 is TGCAGCGTCAGGACGGGAAGACAGGGTAGGACCTACAATGAGCAGTTCTTC. Protein sequence: CSVRTGRQGRTYNEQFF.

This chain links TRBV12-3 or TRBV12-4 with TRBJ2-7, with D perhaps TRBD1 (5 bases). The V end lost 5 bases, the J end lost 2 bases, and 13 bases lay between the germline ends. CDR3 size: 14 residues. CDR3 region: CASSPRQPPYEQYF. The CDR3 nucleotides read TGTGCCAGCAGTCCGCGACAGCCTCCCTACGAGCAGTACTTC.

The chain carries TRBV7-2 and TRBJ2-3; the D call may be TRBD1 or TRBD2 (5 bases each). V was pared by 2 bases and J by 6 bases, with 18 bases between. This CDR3 is 16 amino acids long. Germline CDR1 reads SGHTA; CDR2 reads FQGNSA. CDR3 in amino acids: CASSLLVGTPADTQYF. The CDR3 DNA is TGTGCCAGCAGCTTACTGGTCGGGACCCCCGCGGATACGCAGTATTTT. Full variable domain (rest looked up from reference TRBV7-2 and TRBJ2-3): GAGVSQSPSNKVTEKGKDVELRCDPISGHTALYWYRQSLGQGLEFLIYFQGNSAPDKSGLPSDRFSAERTGGSVSTLTIQRTQQEDSAVYLCASSLLVGTPADTQYFGPGTRLTVL.